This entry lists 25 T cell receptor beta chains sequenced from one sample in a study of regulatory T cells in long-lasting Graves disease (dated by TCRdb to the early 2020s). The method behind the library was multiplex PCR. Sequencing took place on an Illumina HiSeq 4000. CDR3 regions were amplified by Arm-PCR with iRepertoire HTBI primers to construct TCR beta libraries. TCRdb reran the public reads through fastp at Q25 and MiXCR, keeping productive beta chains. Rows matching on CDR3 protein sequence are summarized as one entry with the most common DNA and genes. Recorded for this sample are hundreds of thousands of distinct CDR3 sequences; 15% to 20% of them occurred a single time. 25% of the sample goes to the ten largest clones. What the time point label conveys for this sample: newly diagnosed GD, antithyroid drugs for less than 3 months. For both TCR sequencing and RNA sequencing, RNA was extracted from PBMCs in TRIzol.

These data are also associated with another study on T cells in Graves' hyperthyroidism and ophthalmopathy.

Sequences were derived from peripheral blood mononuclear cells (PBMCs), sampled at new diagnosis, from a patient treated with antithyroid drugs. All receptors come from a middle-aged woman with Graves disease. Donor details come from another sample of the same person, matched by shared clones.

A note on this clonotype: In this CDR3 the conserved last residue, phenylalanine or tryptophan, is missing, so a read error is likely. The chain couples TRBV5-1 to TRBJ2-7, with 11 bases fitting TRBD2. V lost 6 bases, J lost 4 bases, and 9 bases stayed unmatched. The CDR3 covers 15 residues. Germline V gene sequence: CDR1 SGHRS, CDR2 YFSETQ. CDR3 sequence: CASTRSGGAFYEQYL. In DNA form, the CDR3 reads TGCGCCAGCACCCGTAGCGGGGGGGCCTTTTACGAGCAGTACCTC.

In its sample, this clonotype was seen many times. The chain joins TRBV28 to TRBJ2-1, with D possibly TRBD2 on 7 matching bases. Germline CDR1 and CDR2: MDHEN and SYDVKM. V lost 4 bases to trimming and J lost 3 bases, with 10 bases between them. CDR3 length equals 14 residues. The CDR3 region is CASSSGGHYNEQFF. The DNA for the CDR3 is TGTGCCAGCAGTTCGGGGGGACACTACAATGAGCAGTTCTTC.

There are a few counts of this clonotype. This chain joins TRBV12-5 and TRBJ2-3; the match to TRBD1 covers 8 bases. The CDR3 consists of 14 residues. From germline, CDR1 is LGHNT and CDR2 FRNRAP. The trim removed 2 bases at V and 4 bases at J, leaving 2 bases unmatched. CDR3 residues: CASGLWTGSDTQYF. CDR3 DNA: TGTGCTAGTGGTTTGTGGACAGGGTCAGATACGCAGTATTTT.

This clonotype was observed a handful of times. The CDR3 loop is CASSGDTPYSNQPQHF. The CDR3 bases are TGTGCCAGCAGTGGGGACACCCCATATAGCAATCAGCCCCAGCATTTT. V and J are TRBV2 and TRBJ1-5; TRBD1 might be the D (6 bases). This CDR3 is built from 16 residues. V was clipped by 4 bases and J by 0 bases, with 13 bases between them. Germline loops: CDR1 SNHLY, CDR2 FYNNEI.

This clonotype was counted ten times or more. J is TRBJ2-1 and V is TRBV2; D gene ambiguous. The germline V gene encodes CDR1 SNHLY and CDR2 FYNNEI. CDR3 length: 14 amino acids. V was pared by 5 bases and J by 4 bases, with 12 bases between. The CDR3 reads CASSIADLYNEQFF. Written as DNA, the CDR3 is TGTGCCAGCAGTATTGCGGACCTTTACAATGAGCAGTTCTTC.

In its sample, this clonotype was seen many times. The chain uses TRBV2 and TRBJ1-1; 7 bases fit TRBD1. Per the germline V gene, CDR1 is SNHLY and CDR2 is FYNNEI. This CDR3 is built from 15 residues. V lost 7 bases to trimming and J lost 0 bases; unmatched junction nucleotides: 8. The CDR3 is CASNDRANLNTEAFF. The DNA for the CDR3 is TGTGCCAGCAACGACAGGGCGAACTTGAACACTGAAGCTTTCTTT.

CDR3: CASSLEGSAYEKLFF. CDR3 sequence (DNA): TGTGCCAGCAGCTTAGAGGGGTCAGCGTATGAAAAACTGTTTTTT. The rearrangement links TRBV7-2 to TRBJ1-4, with a weak D call TRBD1 (5 bases). V was trimmed by 1 base and J by 6 bases, leaving 12 bases between them. CDR3 length equals 15 residues. Germline-derived CDR1 and CDR2 are SGHTA and FQGNSA.

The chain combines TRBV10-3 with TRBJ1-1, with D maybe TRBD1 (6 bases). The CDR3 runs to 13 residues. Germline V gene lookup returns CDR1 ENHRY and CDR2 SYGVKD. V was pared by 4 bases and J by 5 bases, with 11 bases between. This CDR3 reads CAISVGGGTEAFF. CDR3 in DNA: TGTGCCATCAGTGTGGGGGGCGGGACTGAAGCTTTCTTT.

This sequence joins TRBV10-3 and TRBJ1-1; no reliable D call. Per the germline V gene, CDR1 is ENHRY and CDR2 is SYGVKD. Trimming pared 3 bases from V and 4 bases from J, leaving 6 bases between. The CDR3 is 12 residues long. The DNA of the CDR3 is TGTGCCATCAGTGACCACAGCACTGAAGCTTTCTTT. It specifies CAISDHSTEAFF.

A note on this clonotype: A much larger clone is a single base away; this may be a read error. DNA for the CDR3: TGTGCCGGCAGCCATTCGTCCAACGTCCCCTATGGCTACACCTTC. The encoded protein is CAGSHSSNVPYGYTF. The V gene is TRBV3-1, the J gene TRBJ1-2; no reliable D call. CDR1 is LGHDT, CDR2 YNNKEL, per germline (reference sequence). The CDR3 totals 15 residues.

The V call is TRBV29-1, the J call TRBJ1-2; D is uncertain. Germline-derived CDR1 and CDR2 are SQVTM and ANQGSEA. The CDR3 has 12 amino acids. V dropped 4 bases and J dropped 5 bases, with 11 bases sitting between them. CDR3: CSVVRIGYGYTF. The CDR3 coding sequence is TGCAGCGTTGTGCGTATAGGGTATGGCTACACCTTC.

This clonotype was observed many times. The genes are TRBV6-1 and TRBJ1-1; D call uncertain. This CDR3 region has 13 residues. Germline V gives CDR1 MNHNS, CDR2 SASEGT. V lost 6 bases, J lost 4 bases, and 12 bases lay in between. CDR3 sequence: CASSSGRTTEAFF. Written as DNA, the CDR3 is TGTGCCAGCAGCAGCGGACGGACCACTGAAGCTTTCTTT.

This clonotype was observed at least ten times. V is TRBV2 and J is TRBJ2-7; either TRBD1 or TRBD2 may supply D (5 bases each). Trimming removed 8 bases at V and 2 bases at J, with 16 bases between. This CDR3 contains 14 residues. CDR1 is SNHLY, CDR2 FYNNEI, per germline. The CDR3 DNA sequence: TGTGCCAGCTCCGGAGAGAAGGGACCCTACGAGCAGTACTTC. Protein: CASSGEKGPYEQYF.

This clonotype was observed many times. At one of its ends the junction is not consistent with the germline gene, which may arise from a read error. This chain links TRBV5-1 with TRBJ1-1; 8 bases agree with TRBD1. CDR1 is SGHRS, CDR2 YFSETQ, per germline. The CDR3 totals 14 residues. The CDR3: CASSLTGVSTEAFF. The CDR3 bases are TGTGCCAGCAGTTTGACAGGGGTGAGCACTGAAGCTTTCTTT. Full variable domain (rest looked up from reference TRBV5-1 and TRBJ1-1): KAGVTQTPRYLIKTRGQQVTLSCSPISGHRSVSWYQQTPGQGLQFLFEYFSETQRNKGNFPGRFSGRQFSNSRSEMNVSTLELGDSALYLCASSLTGVSTEAFFGQGTRLTVV.

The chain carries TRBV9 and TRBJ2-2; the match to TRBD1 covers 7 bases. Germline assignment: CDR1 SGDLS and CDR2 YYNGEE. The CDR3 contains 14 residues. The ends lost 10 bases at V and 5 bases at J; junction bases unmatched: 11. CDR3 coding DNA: TGTGCCTCCCGTACAGGGGCTACTACCGGGGAGCTGTTTTTT. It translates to CASRTGATTGELFF. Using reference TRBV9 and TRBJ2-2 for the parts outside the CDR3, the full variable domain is DSGVTQTPKHLITATGQRVTLRCSPRSGDLSVYWYQQSLDQGLQFLIQYYNGEERAKGNILERFSAQQFPDLHSELNLSSLELGDSALYFCASRTGATTGELFFGEGSRLTVL.

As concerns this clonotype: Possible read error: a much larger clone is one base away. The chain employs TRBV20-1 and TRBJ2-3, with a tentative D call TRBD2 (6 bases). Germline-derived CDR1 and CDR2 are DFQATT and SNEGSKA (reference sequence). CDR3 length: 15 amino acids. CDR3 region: CSARTPGPTGDAQYF. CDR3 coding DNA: TGCAGTGCCCGAACCCCGGGACCCACGGGAGATGCGCAGTATTTT.

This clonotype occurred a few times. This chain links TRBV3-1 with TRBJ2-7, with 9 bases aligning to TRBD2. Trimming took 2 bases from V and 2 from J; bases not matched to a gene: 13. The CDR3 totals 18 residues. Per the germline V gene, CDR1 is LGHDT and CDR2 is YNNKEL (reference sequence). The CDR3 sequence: CASSQLAGASTYTYEQYF. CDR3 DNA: TGTGCCAGCAGCCAATTAGCGGGGGCGTCTACGTACACCTACGAGCAGTACTTC.

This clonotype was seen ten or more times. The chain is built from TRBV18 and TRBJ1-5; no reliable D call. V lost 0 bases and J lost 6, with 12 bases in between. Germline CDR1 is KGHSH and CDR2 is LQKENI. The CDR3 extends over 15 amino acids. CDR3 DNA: TGTGCCAGCTCACCACCGGGAAGGGAAGGTCAGCCCCAGCATTTT. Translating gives CASSPPGREGQPQHF.

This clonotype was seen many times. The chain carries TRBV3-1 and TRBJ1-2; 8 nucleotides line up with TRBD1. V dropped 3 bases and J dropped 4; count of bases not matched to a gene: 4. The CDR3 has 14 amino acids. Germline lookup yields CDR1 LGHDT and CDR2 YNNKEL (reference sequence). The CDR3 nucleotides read TGTGCCAGCAGCCAGGCGGGACAGGTCTATGGCTACACCTTC. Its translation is CASSQAGQVYGYTF.

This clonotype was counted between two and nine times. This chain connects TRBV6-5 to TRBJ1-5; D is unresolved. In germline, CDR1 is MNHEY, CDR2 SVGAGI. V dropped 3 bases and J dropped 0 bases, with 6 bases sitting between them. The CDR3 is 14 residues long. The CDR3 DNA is TGTGCCAGCAGTTATGAAAGTAGCAATCAGCCCCAGCATTTT. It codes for CASSYESSNQPQHF.

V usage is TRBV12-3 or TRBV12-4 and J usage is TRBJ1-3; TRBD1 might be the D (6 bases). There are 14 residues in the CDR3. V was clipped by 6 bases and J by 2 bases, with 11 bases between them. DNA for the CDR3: TGTGCCAGCAGGCGTGACAGGCCTGGAAACACCATATATTTT. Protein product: CASRRDRPGNTIYF.

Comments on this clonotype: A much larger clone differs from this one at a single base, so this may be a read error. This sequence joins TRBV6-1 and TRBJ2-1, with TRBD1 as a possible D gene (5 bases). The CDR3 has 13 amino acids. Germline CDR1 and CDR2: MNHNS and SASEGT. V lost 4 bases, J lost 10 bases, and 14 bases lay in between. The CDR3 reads CASSGQPLYEQFF. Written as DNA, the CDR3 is TGTGCCAGCAGTGGACAGCCTCTCTACGAGCAGTTCTTC.

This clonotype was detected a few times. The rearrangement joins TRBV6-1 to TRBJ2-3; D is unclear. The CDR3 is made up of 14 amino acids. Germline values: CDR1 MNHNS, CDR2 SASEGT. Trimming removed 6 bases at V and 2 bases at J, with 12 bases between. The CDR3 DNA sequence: TGTGCCAGCAGCCAGATGACGGTCACAGATACGCAGTATTTT. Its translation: CASSQMTVTDTQYF.

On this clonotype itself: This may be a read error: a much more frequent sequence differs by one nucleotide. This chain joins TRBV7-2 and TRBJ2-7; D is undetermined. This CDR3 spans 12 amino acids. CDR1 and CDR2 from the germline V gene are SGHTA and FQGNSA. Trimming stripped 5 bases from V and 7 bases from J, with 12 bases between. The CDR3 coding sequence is TGTGCCAGCAGCGCACCCCAATGGGAGCAGTACTTC. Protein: CASSAPQWEQYF.

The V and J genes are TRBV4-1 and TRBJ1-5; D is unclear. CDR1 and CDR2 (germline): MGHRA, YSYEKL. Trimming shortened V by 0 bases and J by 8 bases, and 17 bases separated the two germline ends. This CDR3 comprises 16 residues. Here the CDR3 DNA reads TGCGCCAGCAGCCAAGATCCCTTGGGTCGTGGTGAGCCCCAGCATTTT. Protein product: CASSQDPLGRGEPQHF.